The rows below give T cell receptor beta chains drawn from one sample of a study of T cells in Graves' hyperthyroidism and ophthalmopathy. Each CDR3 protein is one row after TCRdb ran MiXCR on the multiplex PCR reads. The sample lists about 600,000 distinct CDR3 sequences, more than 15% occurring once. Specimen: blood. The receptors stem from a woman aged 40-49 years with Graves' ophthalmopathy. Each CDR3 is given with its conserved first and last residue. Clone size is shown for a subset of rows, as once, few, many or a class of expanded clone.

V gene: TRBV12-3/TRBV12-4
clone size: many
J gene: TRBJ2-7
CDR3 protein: CASSPLGAVEQYF

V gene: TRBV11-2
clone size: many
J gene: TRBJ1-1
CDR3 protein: CASRRQTNLNTEAFF

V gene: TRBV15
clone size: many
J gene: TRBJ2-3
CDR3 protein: CATSRDSGSGTDTQYF

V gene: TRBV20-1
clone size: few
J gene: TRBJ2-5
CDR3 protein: CSARPRQGSKETQYF

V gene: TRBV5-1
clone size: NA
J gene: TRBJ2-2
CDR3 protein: CASSLGFGRTGELFF

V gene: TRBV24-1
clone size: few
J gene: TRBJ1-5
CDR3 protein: CATQPTGPGQPQHF

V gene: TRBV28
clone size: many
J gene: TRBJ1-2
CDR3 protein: CASSLSHNYGYTF

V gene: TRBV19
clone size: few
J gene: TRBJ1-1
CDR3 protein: CASSRVLGSEAFF

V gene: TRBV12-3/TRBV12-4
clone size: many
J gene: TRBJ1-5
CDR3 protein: CASDARGWSNQPQHF

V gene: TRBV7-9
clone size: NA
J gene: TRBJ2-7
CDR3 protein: CASSVHGGDLSYEQYF

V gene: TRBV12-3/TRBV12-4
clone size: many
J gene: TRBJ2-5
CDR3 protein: CASSANVGAQYF

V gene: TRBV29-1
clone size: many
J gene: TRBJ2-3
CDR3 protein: CSVAGTRNTDTQYF

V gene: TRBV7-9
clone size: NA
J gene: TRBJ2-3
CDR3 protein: CASNPTGGGGTDTQYF

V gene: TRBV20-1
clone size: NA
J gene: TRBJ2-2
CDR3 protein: CSASLGPTGELFF

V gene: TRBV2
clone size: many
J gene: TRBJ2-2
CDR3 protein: CASVGAGGGTGELFF

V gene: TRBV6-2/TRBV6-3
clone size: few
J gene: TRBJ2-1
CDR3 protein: CASSYSIVRGGYNEQFF

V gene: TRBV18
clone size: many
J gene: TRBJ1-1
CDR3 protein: CASSQFEDTEAFF

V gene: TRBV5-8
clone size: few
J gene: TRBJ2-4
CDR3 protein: CASSMGPLAKNIQYF

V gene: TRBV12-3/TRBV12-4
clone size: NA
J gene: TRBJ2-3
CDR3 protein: CASSLRSSAADTQYF

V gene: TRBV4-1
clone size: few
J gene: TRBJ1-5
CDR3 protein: CASSQAPATKNQPQHF

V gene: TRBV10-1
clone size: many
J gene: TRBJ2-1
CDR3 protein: CASSDMAGRSYNEQFF

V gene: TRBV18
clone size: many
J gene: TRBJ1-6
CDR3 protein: CASSLGQNNSPLHF

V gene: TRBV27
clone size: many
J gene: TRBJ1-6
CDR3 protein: CASSPLPNSPLHF

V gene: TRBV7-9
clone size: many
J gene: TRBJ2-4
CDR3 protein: CASSLQGNIQYF

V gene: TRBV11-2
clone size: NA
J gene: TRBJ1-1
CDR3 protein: CASLTGGKAFF

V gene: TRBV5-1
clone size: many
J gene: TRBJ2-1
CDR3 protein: CASSRGGRSSYNEQFF